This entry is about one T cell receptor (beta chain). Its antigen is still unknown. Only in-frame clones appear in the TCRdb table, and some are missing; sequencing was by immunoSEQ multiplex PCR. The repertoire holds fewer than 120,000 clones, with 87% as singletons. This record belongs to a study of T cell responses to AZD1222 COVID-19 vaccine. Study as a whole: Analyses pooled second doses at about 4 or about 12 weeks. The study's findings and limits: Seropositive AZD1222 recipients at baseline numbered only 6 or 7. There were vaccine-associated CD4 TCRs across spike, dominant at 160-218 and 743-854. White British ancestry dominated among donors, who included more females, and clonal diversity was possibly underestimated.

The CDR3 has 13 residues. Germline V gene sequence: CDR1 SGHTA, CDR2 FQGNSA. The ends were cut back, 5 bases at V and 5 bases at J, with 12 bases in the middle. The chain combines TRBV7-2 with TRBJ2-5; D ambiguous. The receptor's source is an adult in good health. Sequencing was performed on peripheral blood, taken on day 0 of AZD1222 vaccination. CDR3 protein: CASSQSFQETQYF. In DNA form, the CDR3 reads TGTGCCAGCAGCCAAAGTTTCCAGGAGACCCAGTACTTC.